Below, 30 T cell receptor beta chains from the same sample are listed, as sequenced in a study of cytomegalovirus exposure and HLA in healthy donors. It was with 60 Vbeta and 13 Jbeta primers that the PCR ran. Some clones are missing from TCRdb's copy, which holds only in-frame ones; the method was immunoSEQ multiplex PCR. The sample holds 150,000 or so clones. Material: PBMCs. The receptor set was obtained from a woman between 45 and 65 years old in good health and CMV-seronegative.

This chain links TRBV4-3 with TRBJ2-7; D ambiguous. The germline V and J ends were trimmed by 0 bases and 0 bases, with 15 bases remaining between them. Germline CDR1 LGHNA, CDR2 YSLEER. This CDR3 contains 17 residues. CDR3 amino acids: CASSQDWAQAHSYEQYF. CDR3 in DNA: TGCGCCAGCAGCCAAGATTGGGCTCAGGCACACTCCTACGAGCAGTACTTC.

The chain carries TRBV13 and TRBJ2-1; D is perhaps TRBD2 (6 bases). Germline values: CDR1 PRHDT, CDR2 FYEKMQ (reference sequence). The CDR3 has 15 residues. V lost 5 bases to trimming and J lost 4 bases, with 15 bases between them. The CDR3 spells CASSPPGTGYNEQFF. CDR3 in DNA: TGTGCCAGCAGCCCACCCGGGACTGGATACAATGAGCAGTTCTTC. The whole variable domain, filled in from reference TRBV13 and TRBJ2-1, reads AAGVIQSPRHLIKEKRETATLKCYPIPRHDTVYWYQQGPGQDPQFLISFYEKMQSDKGSIPDRFSAQQFSDYHSELNMSSLELGDSALYFCASSPPGTGYNEQFFGPGTRLTVL.

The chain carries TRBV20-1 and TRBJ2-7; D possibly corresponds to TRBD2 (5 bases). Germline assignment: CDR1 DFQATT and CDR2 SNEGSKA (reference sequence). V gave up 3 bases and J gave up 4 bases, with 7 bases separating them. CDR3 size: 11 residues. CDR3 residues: CSASGIYEQYF. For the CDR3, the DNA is TGCAGTGCTAGCGGGATTTACGAGCAGTACTTC.

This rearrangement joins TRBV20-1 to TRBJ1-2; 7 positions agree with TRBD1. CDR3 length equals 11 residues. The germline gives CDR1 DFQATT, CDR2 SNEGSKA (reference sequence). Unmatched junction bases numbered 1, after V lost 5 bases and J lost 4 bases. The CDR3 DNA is TGCAGTGCTGCAGGGGGCTATGGCTACACCTTC. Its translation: CSAAGGYGYTF.

CDR3 nucleotides: TGTGCCAGCAGCTTAGTGGGGGCGGGGGGGCGAGAGACCCAGTACTTC. Amino acids: CASSLVGAGGRETQYF. The V and J genes are TRBV7-2 and TRBJ2-5, with TRBD2 matching 9 bases. This CDR3 contains 16 residues. V trimming: 1 base; J trimming: 4 bases; junction bases outside the gene matches: 7. The germline V gene encodes CDR1 SGHTA and CDR2 FQGNSA.

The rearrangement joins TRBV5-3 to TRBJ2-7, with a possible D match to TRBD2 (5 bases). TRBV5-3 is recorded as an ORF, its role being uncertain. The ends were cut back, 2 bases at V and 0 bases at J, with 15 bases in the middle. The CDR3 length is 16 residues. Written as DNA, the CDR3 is TGTGCCAGAAGCTTTCGGGTAGCGTGCTACTCCTACGAGCAGTACTTC. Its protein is CARSFRVACYSYEQYF.

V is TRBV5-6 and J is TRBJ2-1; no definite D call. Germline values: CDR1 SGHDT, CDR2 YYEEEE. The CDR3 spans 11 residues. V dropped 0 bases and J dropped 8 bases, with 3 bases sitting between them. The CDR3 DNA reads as TGTGCCAGCAGCTTGGTAGATGAGCAGTTCTTC. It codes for CASSLVDEQFF.

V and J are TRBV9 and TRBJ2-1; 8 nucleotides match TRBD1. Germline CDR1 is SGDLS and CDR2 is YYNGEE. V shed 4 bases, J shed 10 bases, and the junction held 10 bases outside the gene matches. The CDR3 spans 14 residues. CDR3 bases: TGTGCCAGCAGCTCAGTAAACCAGGGGGCCGAGCAGTTCTTC. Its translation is CASSSVNQGAEQFF.

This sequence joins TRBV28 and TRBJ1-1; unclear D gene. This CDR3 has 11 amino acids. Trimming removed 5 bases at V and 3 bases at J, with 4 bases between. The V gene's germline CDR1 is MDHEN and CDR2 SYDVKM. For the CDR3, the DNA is TGTGCCAGCAGTCCCGACACTGAAGCTTTCTTT. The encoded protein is CASSPDTEAFF.

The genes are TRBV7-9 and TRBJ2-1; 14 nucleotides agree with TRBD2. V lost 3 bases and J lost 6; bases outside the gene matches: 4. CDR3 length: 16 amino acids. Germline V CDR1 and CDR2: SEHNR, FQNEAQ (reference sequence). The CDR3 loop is CASSFPGTSGSNEQFF. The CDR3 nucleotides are TGTGCCAGCAGCTTCCCCGGGACTAGCGGGAGCAATGAGCAGTTCTTC. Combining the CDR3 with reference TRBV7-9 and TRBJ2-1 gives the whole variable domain DTGVSQNPRHKITKRGQNVTFRCDPISEHNRLYWYRQTLGQGPEFLTYFQNEAQLEKSRLLSDRFSAERPKGSFSTLEIQRTEQGDSAMYLCASSFPGTSGSNEQFFGPGTRLTVL.

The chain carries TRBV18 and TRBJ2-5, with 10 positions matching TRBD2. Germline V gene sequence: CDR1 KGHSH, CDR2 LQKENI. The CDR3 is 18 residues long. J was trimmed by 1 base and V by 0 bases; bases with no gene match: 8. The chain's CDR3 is CASSPPKGTSGVQETQYF. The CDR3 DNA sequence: TGTGCCAGCTCACCACCGAAGGGCACTAGCGGGGTCCAAGAGACCCAGTACTTC.

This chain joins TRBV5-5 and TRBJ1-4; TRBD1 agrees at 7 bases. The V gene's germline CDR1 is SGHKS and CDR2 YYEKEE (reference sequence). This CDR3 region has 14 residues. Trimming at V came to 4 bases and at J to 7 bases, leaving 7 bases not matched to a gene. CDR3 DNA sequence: TGTGCCAGCAGCCTAGGGACAGCGTTTGAAAAACTGTTTTTT. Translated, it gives CASSLGTAFEKLFF.

This CDR3 is CSVALVGANVLTF. The CDR3 bases are TGCAGCGTTGCCCTAGTCGGGGCCAACGTCCTGACTTTC. The chain uses TRBV29-1 and TRBJ2-6, with D unclear. Germline lookup yields CDR1 SQVTM and CDR2 ANQGSEA. Trimming removed 4 bases at V and 4 bases at J, with 8 bases between. This CDR3 region has 13 residues.

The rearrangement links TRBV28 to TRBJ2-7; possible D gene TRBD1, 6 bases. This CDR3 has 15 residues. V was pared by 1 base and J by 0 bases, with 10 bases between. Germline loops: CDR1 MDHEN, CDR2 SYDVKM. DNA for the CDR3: TGTGCCAGCAGTTTATTCGGGACACGCTCCTACGAGCAGTACTTC. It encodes CASSLFGTRSYEQYF.

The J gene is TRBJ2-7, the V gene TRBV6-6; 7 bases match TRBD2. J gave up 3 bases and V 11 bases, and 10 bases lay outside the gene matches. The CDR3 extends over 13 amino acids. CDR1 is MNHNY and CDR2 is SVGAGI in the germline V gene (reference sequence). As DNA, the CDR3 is TGTGCCTCGGGTAGCGGGCGCCTCTACGAGCAGTACTTC. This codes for CASGSGRLYEQYF.

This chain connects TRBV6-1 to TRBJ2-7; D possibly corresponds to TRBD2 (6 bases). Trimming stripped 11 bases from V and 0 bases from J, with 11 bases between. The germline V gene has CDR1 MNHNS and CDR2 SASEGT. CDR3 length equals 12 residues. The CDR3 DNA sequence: TGTGCCTCCTTGCGGGGCTCCTACGAGCAGTACTTC. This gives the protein CASLRGSYEQYF.

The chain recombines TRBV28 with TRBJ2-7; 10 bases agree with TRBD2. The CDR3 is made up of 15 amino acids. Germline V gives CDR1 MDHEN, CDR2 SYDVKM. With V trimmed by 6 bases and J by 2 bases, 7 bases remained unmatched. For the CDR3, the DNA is TGTGCCAGCAGCCCTATTACTAGCGGGACCTACGAGCAGTACTTC. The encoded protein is CASSPITSGTYEQYF.

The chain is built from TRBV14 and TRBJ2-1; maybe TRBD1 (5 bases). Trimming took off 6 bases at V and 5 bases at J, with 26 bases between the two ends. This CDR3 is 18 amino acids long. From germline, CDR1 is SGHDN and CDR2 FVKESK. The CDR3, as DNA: TGTGCCAGCAGTTTTCGGGCAGGGCCGGTAATGGGCCACAATGAGCAGTTCTTC. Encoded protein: CASSFRAGPVMGHNEQFF.

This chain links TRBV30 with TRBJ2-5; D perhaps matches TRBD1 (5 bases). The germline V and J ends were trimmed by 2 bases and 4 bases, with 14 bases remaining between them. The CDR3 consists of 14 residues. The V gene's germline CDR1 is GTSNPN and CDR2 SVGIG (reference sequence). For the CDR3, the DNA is TGTGCCTGGAGTCAATTCAGGGCCCGAGAGACCCAGTACTTC. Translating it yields CAWSQFRARETQYF.

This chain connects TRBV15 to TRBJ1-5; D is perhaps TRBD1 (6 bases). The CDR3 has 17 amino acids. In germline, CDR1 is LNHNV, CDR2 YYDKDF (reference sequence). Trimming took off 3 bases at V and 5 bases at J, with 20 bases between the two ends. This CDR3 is CATSRSPGPGGHQPQHF. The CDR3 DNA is TGTGCCACCAGCAGGTCACCAGGGCCGGGGGGCCATCAGCCCCAGCATTTT.

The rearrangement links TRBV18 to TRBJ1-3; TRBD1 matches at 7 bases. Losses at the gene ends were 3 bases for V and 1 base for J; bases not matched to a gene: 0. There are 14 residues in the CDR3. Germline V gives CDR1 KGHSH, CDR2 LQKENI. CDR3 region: CASSPTGSGNTIYF. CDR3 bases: TGTGCCAGCTCACCGACAGGGTCTGGAAACACCATATATTTT.

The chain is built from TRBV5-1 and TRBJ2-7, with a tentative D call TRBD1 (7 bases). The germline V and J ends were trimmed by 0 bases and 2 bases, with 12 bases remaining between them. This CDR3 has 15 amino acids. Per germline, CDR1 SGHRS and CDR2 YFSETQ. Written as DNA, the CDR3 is TGCGCCAGCAGCTTGGAGCCAGGGGGGCCCTACGAGCAGTACTTC. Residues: CASSLEPGGPYEQYF. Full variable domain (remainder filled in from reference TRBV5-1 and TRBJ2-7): KAGVTQTPRYLIKTRGQQVTLSCSPISGHRSVSWYQQTPGQGLQFLFEYFSETQRNKGNFPGRFSGRQFSNSRSEMNVSTLELGDSALYLCASSLEPGGPYEQYFGPGTRLTVT.

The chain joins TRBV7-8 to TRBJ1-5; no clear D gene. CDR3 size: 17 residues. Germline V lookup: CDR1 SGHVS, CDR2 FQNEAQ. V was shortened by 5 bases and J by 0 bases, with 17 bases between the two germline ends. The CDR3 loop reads CASSPEPGVLSNQPQHF. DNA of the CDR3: TGTGCCAGCAGCCCCGAACCGGGAGTCCTTAGCAATCAGCCCCAGCATTTT.

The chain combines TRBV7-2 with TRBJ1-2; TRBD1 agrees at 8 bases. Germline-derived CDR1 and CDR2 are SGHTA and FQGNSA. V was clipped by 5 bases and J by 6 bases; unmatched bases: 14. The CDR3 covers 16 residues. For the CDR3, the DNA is TGTGCCAGCAGCCTCTCTAGACAGGGGAGTACGGATGGCTACACCTTC. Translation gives CASSLSRQGSTDGYTF.

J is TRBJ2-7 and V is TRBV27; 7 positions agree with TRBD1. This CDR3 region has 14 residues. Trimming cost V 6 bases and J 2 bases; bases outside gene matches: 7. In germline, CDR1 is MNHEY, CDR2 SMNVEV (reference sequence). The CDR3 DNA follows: TGTGCCAGCAGATGGTCCGGGACAGCCTACGAGCAGTACTTC. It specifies CASRWSGTAYEQYF.

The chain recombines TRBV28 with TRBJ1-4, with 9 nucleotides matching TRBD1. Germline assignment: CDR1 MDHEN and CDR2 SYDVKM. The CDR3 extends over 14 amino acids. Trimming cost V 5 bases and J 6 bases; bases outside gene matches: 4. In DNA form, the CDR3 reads TGTGCCAGCAGTCCTGGACAGGGGTATGAAAAACTGTTTTTT. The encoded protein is CASSPGQGYEKLFF.

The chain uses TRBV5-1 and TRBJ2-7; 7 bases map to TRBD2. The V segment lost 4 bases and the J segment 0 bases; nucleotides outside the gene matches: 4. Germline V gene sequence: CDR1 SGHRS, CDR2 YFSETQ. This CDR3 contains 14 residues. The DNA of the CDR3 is TGCGCCAGCAGCGCTCCTAGCGGCTCCTACGAGCAGTACTTC. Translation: CASSAPSGSYEQYF.

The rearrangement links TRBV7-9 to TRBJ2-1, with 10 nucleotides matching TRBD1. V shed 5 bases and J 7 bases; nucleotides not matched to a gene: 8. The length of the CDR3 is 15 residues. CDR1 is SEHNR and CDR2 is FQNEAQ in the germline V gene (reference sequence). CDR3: CASSPRQGARNEQFF. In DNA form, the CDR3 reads TGTGCCAGCAGCCCCCGACAGGGGGCAAGGAATGAGCAGTTCTTC.

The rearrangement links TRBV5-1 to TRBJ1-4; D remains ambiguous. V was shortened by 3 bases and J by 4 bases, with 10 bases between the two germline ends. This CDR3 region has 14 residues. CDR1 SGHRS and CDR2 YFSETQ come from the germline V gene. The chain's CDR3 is CASSSTASNEKLFF. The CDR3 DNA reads TGCGCCAGCAGCTCGACCGCTAGTAATGAAAAACTGTTTTTT.

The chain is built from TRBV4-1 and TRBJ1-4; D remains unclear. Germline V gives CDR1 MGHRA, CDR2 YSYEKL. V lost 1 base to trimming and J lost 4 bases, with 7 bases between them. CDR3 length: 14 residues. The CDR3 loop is CASSQGYSNEKLFF. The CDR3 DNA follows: TGCGCCAGCAGCCAAGGGTACAGTAATGAAAAACTGTTTTTT.